The 21 T cell receptor beta chains below come from one sample, sequenced in a study of blood T cell repertoires in COVID-19. Only in-frame clones appear in the TCRdb table, and some are missing; sequencing was by immunoSEQ multiplex PCR. Of about 400,000 clones listed, around nine tenths are singletons. The sequenced material came from PBMCs or T cells enriched from blood (not recorded which). The receptors were sampled from a woman under 40 with acute COVID-19.

The chain links TRBV6-5 to TRBJ1-1, with unresolved D. Germline V gives CDR1 MNHEY, CDR2 SVGAGI. Deletions cut 7 bases from V and 6 bases from J, with 18 bases between. This CDR3 spans 14 amino acids. The CDR3 DNA is TGTGCCAGCACTATACCGACGTGGGAGGCTGAAGCTTTCTTT. Translation gives CASTIPTWEAEAFF.

This chain joins TRBV7-9 and TRBJ2-1, with D possibly being TRBD2 (5 bases). Trimming removed 7 bases at V and 3 bases at J, with 13 bases between. In germline, CDR1 is SEHNR, CDR2 FQNEAQ (reference sequence). The CDR3 spans 14 residues. The CDR3 reads CASTRGNLYNEQFF. In DNA form, the CDR3 reads TGTGCCAGCACAAGAGGGAATCTCTACAATGAGCAGTTCTTC.

The CDR3 loop reads CASSLAGGAATTPLHF. In nucleotides, the CDR3 is TGTGCCAGCAGCTTAGCGGGGGGAGCGGCCACAACGCCCCTCCACTTT. V usage is TRBV7-2 and J usage is TRBJ1-6, with TRBD1 as a possible D gene (5 bases). The ends were cut back, 0 bases at V and 13 bases at J, with 19 bases in the middle. The CDR3 runs 16 residues. Germline CDR1 is SGHTA and CDR2 is FQGNSA.

This clone was recorded only once. This chain links TRBV18 with TRBJ1-1; TRBD1 matches 8 bases. V dropped 2 bases and J dropped 6; count of bases not matched to a gene: 8. The germline CDR1 and CDR2 sequences are KGHSH and LQKENI. This CDR3 spans 15 amino acids. The CDR3 loop is CASSPDQGALAEAFF. In DNA form, the CDR3 reads TGTGCCAGCTCACCAGATCAGGGGGCACTGGCTGAAGCTTTCTTT.

The chain couples TRBV7-2 to TRBJ2-7; 10 positions agree with TRBD2. V shed 5 bases, J shed 0 bases, and the junction held 10 bases outside the gene matches. Germline CDR1 reads SGHTA; CDR2 reads FQGNSA. This CDR3 region has 17 residues. CDR3 sequence (DNA): TGTGCCAGCAGCCGCTCCTTAGCGGGGGGACCCTCCTACGAGCAGTACTTC. This codes for CASSRSLAGGPSYEQYF.

The chain recombines TRBV9 with TRBJ2-1, with 11 bases identical to TRBD2. After removal of 0 bases from V and 4 bases from J, the junction contained 12 bases not matched to a gene. The CDR3 totals 19 residues. CDR1 and CDR2 (germline): SGDLS, YYNGEE. CDR3 protein: CASSVGSSGGRSTYNEQFF. CDR3 sequence (DNA): TGTGCCAGCAGCGTAGGATCTAGCGGGGGGCGATCAACTTACAATGAGCAGTTCTTC.

V gene TRBV7-3 combines with J gene TRBJ2-5; the D gene is possibly TRBD2 (7 bases). CDR3 length: 17 amino acids. CDR1 is SGHTA, CDR2 FQGTGA, per germline. Trimming left V 5 bases short and J 3 bases short, with 22 bases between. The CDR3 DNA reads as TGTGCCAGCAGCCCCGACTTGAGGGGGGGGGCGAAAGAGACCCAGTACTTC. Its protein is CASSPDLRGGAKETQYF.

The V and J genes are TRBV28 and TRBJ2-7; D not resolved. CDR3 length: 14 residues. Germline V gives CDR1 MDHEN, CDR2 SYDVKM. Trimming took off 8 bases at V and 2 bases at J, with 16 bases between the two ends. In DNA form, the CDR3 reads TGTGCCAGCCAATTAAGCGAGAAAGCCTACGAGCAGTACTTC. It translates to CASQLSEKAYEQYF. The full variable domain, rest sourced from reference TRBV28 and TRBJ2-7, is DVKVTQSSRYLVKRTGEKVFLECVQDMDHENMFWYRQDPGLGLRLIYFSYDVKMKEKGDIPEGYSVSREKKERFSLILESASTNQTSMYLCASQLSEKAYEQYFGPGTRLTVT.

In its sample, this clone was seen once. CDR3 loop: CASNNPGGGSYNSPLHF. CDR3 nucleotides: TGTGCCAGCAATAACCCAGGTGGCGGGTCGTATAATTCACCCCTCCACTTT. The rearrangement joins TRBV28 to TRBJ1-6; unclear D gene. The germline CDR1 and CDR2 sequences are MDHEN and SYDVKM. The CDR3 is made up of 17 amino acids. Trimming removed 7 bases from V and 4 bases from J, with 20 bases in between.

The chain joins TRBV3-1 (or the pseudogene TRBV3-2) to TRBJ1-1, with 8 bases lining up with TRBD1. After removal of 3 bases from V and 7 bases from J, the junction contained 4 bases not matched to a gene. Germline CDR1 is LGHDT and CDR2 is YNNKEL (reference sequence). This CDR3 has 13 amino acids. The CDR3 region is CASSHWTGNEAFF. The CDR3 nucleotides are TGTGCCAGCAGCCACTGGACAGGGAATGAAGCTTTCTTT.

The chain employs TRBV4-3 and TRBJ2-7, with 11 nucleotides matching TRBD1. This CDR3 spans 15 amino acids. V trimming: 4 bases; J trimming: 0 bases; junction bases outside the gene matches: 2. Per germline, CDR1 LGHNA and CDR2 YSLEER. The CDR3 DNA sequence: TGCGCCAGCAGCCGAGGGACAGGGGGCTCCTACGAGCAGTACTTC. Translated: CASSRGTGGSYEQYF.

The chain is built from TRBV7-9 and TRBJ1-3; D ambiguous. Germline V gives CDR1 SEHNR, CDR2 FQNEAQ (reference sequence). V was trimmed by 1 base and J by 0 bases, leaving 13 bases between them. The CDR3 spans 17 residues. CDR3 DNA: TGTGCCAGCAGCTTAGTTAGATCAGCGGACTCTGGAAACACCATATATTTT. Its protein product is CASSLVRSADSGNTIYF.

This chain uses TRBV7-2 with TRBJ2-7; 9 bases match TRBD2. Germline CDR1 is SGHTA and CDR2 is FQGNSA. The CDR3 runs 17 residues. V lost 1 base, J lost 0 bases, and 7 bases stayed unmatched. DNA of the CDR3: TGTGCCAGCAGCTTAGACGGGAAGCGGGGGGTCTCCTACGAGCAGTACTTC. This translates into CASSLDGKRGVSYEQYF.

The chain has TRBV5-1 and TRBJ1-2; 9 bases are shared with TRBD1. The J segment lost 8 bases and the V segment lost 3 bases, leaving 14 bases of the junction unmatched. The CDR3 runs to 16 residues. CDR1 and CDR2 from the germline V gene are SGHRS and YFSETQ. The CDR3 region is CASSSAPGQGGRGYTF. In DNA, the CDR3 is TGCGCCAGCAGCTCCGCTCCGGGACAGGGCGGGAGAGGCTACACCTTC.

The rearrangement joins TRBV13 to TRBJ2-7; 8 bases agree with TRBD1. The CDR3 loop spans 15 amino acids. Germline-derived CDR1 and CDR2 are PRHDT and FYEKMQ (reference sequence). J gave up 3 bases and V 1 base, and 5 bases lay outside the gene matches. CDR3 DNA: TGTGCCAGCAGCTTAGCCGGGACAGGAGTCTACGAGCAGTACTTC. It is translated as CASSLAGTGVYEQYF.

This clone showed up just a few times. The J gene is TRBJ1-3, the V gene TRBV11-3; possible D gene TRBD1, 6 bases. Trimming pared 5 bases from V and 4 bases from J, leaving 9 bases between. The CDR3 is 13 amino acids. Germline values: CDR1 SGHNT, CDR2 YENEEA. The CDR3 here is CASSEDRGNTIYF. DNA of the CDR3: TGTGCCAGCAGCGAGGACAGAGGAAACACCATATATTTT.

J is TRBJ1-4 and V is TRBV4-1; 9 bases are shared with TRBD1. CDR3 length: 16 amino acids. With V trimmed by 0 bases and J by 10 bases, 9 bases remained unmatched. Germline assignment: CDR1 MGHRA and CDR2 YSYEKL. CDR3 sequence reads: CASSQDRGTGSIKLFF. CDR3 nucleotide sequence: TGCGCCAGCAGCCAAGATCGTGGGACAGGGTCAATAAAACTGTTTTTT.

J is TRBJ1-2 and V is TRBV6-1; D is ambiguous. Germline lookup yields CDR1 MNHNS and CDR2 SASEGT. V dropped 1 base and J dropped 7 bases, with 13 bases sitting between them. The CDR3 is 14 amino acids. CDR3 in DNA: TGTGCCAGCAGTGAAGAGGCCCGGACTCTTGGCTACACCTTC. This translates into CASSEEARTLGYTF.

The chain employs TRBV27 and TRBJ1-5; D possibly corresponds to TRBD1 (5 bases). The CDR3 has 16 amino acids. Germline assignment: CDR1 MNHEY and CDR2 SMNVEV (reference sequence). Trimming took off 6 bases at V and 0 bases at J, with 15 bases between the two ends. The CDR3 spells CASRTGGDYSNQPQHF. For the CDR3, the DNA is TGTGCCAGCAGAACCGGGGGGGATTATAGCAATCAGCCCCAGCATTTT.

The chain uses TRBV19 and TRBJ1-2; D is unresolved. V lost 3 bases and J lost 5, with 16 bases in between. The CDR3 is 15 residues long. Per the germline V gene, CDR1 is LNHDA and CDR2 is SQIVND (reference sequence). In DNA, the CDR3 is TGTGCCAGTAGTATCTTACTATCGGTAGGATATGGCTACACCTTC. Protein product: CASSILLSVGYGYTF.

The gene calls are TRBV20-1 and TRBJ1-1; TRBD1 is a possible D gene (6 bases). The ends were cut back, 3 bases at V and 6 bases at J, with 14 bases in the middle. CDR3 length: 13 amino acids. The germline gives CDR1 DFQATT, CDR2 SNEGSKA (reference sequence). CDR3 in amino acids: CSASKQGIPEAFF. The CDR3 DNA reads TGCAGTGCTAGTAAGCAGGGGATCCCTGAAGCTTTCTTT.